Listed below are T cell receptor beta chains from one sample, sequenced in a study of shared clonotypes between healthy human individuals. Some clones are missing from TCRdb's copy, which holds only in-frame ones; the method was immunoSEQ multiplex PCR. The repertoire holds about 490,000 clones, 76% seen once, with 10% to 15% in the top ten. Sequencing was performed on PBMCs. The receptors stem from a woman aged 40 to 55 in good health. Some clones in this sample may be carry-over from other donors' samples. Each CDR3 is given with its conserved first and last residue. The D gene is left open where the match is weak. Rows give clone size only sometimes, using once, few, many, or a class for an expanded clone.

j_call d_call clone_size v_call cdr3_aa cdr3_nt
TRBJ2-5 - - TRBV10-3 CAISDRLQETQYF TGTGCCATCAGTGACAGGCTTCAAGAGACCCAGTACTTC
TRBJ2-1 - - TRBV18 CASSPSLADDNEQFF TGTGCCAGCTCACCGTCGCTAGCTGATGACAATGAGCAGTTCTTC
TRBJ2-2 TRBD2 - TRBV5-6 CASGFIGTSFTGELFF TGTGCCAGCGGATTTATTGGGACTAGCTTCACCGGGGAGCTGTTTTTT
TRBJ1-1 - few TRBV2 CASVGGGNTEAFF TGTGCCAGCGTGGGGGGAGGGAACACTGAAGCTTTCTTT
TRBJ1-2 - few TRBV7-2 CASSLAPPQTSYGYTF TGTGCCAGCAGCTTAGCGCCCCCACAGACGAGCTATGGCTACACCTTC
TRBJ1-3 - - TRBV21-1 CAKAPWGVGNTIYF -
TRBJ2-1 - - TRBV5-3 CARSLNEHAPWLYNEQFF TGTGCCAGAAGCTTGAACGAACACGCGCCTTGGCTATACAATGAGCAGTTCTTC
TRBJ2-2 TRBD1 - TRBV4-1 CASSDTGGWNTGELFF TGCGCCAGCAGCGACACAGGGGGCTGGAACACCGGGGAGCTGTTTTTT
TRBJ1-1 - - TRBV28 CASSRGGTEAFF TGTGCCAGCAGTCGAGGGGGCACTGAAGCTTTCTTT
TRBJ2-3 - once TRBV11-2 CASSLAGTPKGTDTQYF TGTGCCAGCAGCTTAGCCGGGACGCCTAAGGGCACAGATACGCAGTATTTT
TRBJ1-5 - - TRBV28 CASMVGNQPQHF TGTGCCAGCATGGTGGGCAATCAGCCCCAGCATTTT
TRBJ1-2 TRBD1 few TRBV7-9 CASSPDRVNGYTF TGTGCCAGCAGTCCCGACAGGGTCAATGGCTACACCTTC
TRBJ2-5 TRBD2 - TRBV30 CAWSGGLAGRRRETQYF TGTGCCTGGAGTGGGGGACTAGCGGGAAGGAGGAGAGAGACCCAGTACTTC
TRBJ1-1 - - TRBV21-1 CASSKDLGTEAFF TGTGCCAGCAGCAAAGATTTGGGCACTGAAGCTTTCTTT
TRBJ1-5 TRBD1 - TRBV27 CASSLDRGNQPQHF TGTGCCAGCAGTTTGGACAGGGGTAATCAGCCCCAGCATTTT
TRBJ1-4 - many TRBV2 CASSQGGAEKLFF TGTGCCAGCAGCCAGGGAGGGGCTGAAAAACTGTTTTTT
TRBJ2-1 - - TRBV4-2 CASSQPGPHSESSYNEQFF TGTGCCAGCAGCCAGCCCGGGCCCCACAGTGAGTCCTCCTACAATGAGCAGTTCTTC
TRBJ2-3 TRBD2 - TRBV7-8 CASSLVGDLAGALIGTDTQYF TGTGCCAGCAGCTTAGTAGGGGACCTAGCGGGAGCGTTGATTGGCACAGATACGCAGTATTTT
TRBJ1-2 - - TRBV28 CASSFPGRATMGYTF TGTGCCAGCAGTTTCCCGGGTAGGGCCACTATGGGCTACACCTTC
TRBJ2-3 TRBD1 - TRBV2 CASRESPGQGTDTQYF TGTGCCAGCAGGGAGAGCCCGGGACAGGGCACAGATACGCAGTATTTT
TRBJ1-5 TRBD1 few TRBV7-2 CASSFSRGQAQPQHF TGTGCCAGCAGCTTTTCCAGGGGGCAGGCTCAGCCCCAGCATTTT
TRBJ2-6 - - TRBV2 CASKPNPGANVLTF TGTGCCAGCAAACCTAACCCTGGGGCCAACGTCCTGACTTTC
TRBJ1-1 TRBD1 few TRBV4-2 CASSQPTGEIGEAFF TGTGCCAGCAGCCAACCGACAGGGGAGATTGGGGAAGCTTTCTTT
TRBJ1-5 - few TRBV5-1 CASSLDPNQPQHF TGCGCCAGCAGCTTGGACCCTAATCAGCCCCAGCATTTT
TRBJ2-7 TRBD1 - TRBV19 CASSPRGQITAYEQYF TGTGCCAGTAGTCCCCGGGGACAGATTACCGCCTACGAGCAGTACTTC
TRBJ2-1 - - TRBV5-1 CASSLGSQGGEQFF TGCGCCAGCAGCTTGGGGAGCCAGGGCGGTGAGCAGTTCTTC
TRBJ2-2 TRBD2 - TRBV4-2 CASSQDRASGMNTGELFF TGTGCCAGCAGCCAAGATCGGGCTAGCGGGATGAACACCGGGGAGCTGTTTTTT
TRBJ2-2 TRBD2 - TRBV5-1 CASSLAIGGLADTGELFF TGCGCCAGCAGCTTGGCCATCGGCGGGCTAGCGGACACCGGGGAGCTGTTTTTT
TRBJ1-2 TRBD1 - TRBV19 CASSTRTGNYGYTF TGTGCCAGTAGTACACGGACAGGGAACTATGGCTACACCTTC
TRBJ1-5 - - TRBV29-1 CSVAGRAGQPQHF TGCAGCGTTGCCGGCAGGGCAGGTCAGCCCCAGCATTTT
TRBJ2-7 - - TRBV7-2 CASSLGVTAYEQYF TGTGCCAGCAGCTTAGGAGTGACAGCCTACGAGCAGTACTTC
TRBJ2-3 - - TRBV6-1 CASSESPGGPNTQYF TGTGCCAGCAGTGAATCTCCCGGAGGGCCAAATACGCAGTATTTT
TRBJ1-4 - few TRBV19 CASRRKSNTNEKLFF TGTGCCAGTAGGCGGAAGTCAAACACTAATGAAAAACTGTTTTTT
TRBJ1-1 TRBD1 few TRBV6-5 CASTIGGPGNTEAFF TGTGCCAGCACTATAGGGGGCCCGGGGAACACTGAAGCTTTCTTT
TRBJ2-7 TRBD2 - TRBV9 CASSALLAGGRNEQYF TGTGCCAGCAGCGCCCTACTGGCGGGGGGTAGGAACGAGCAGTACTTC
TRBJ2-1 - - TRBV28 CASTLPHYNEQFF TGTGCCAGCACATTGCCCCACTACAATGAGCAGTTCTTC
TRBJ1-4 - - TRBV30 CAWSVHEEDQKLFF TGTGCCTGGAGTGTACATGAGGAGGACCAAAAACTGTTTTTT
TRBJ1-5 - few TRBV19 CASSKPNQPQHF TGTGCCAGTAGTAAACCCAATCAGCCCCAGCATTTT
TRBJ2-7 - - TRBV18 CASSNGLAYEQYF TGTGCCAGCTCAAACGGGTTAGCCTACGAGCAGTACTTC
TRBJ2-1 TRBD1 few TRBV20-1 CRGTGRNEQFF TGCAGGGGGACAGGGCGCAATGAGCAGTTCTTC
TRBJ1-2 - - TRBV28 CASSLGGRLGRGYTF TGTGCCAGCAGTTTGGGAGGCAGGCTTGGTCGCGGCTACACCTTC
TRBJ1-1 TRBD1 many TRBV7-2 CASSIGTANTEAFF TGTGCCAGCAGCATCGGGACAGCGAACACTGAAGCTTTCTTT
TRBJ1-3 - - TRBV6-1 CASSTKLDSGNTIYF TGTGCCAGCAGTACTAAGCTGGACTCTGGAAACACCATATATTTT